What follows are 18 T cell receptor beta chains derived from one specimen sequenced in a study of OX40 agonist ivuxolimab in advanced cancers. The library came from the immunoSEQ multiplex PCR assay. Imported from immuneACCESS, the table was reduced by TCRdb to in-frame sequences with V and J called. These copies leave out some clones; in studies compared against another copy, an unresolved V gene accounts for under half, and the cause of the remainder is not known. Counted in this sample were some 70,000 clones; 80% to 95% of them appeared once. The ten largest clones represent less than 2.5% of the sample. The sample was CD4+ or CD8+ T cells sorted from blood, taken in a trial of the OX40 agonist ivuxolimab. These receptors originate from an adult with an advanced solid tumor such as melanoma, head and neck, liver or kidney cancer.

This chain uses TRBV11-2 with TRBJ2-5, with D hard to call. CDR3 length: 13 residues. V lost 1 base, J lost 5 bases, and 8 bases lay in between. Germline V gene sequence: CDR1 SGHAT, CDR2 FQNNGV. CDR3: CASSLGRKETQYF. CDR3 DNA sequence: TGTGCCAGCAGCTTAGGGAGAAAGGAGACCCAGTACTTC.

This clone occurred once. The chain's CDR3 is CASSPETGANVLTF. Here the CDR3 DNA reads TGTGCCAGCAGTCCCGAGACTGGGGCCAACGTCCTGACTTTC. The chain employs TRBV2 and TRBJ2-6; D unclear. V was clipped by 5 bases and J by 2 bases, with 7 bases between them. This CDR3 comprises 14 residues. Germline V lookup: CDR1 SNHLY, CDR2 FYNNEI.

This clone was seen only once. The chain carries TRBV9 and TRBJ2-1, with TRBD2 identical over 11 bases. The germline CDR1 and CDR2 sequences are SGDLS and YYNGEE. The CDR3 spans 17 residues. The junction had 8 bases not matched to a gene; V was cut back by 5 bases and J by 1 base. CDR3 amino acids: CASRPTSGSVSYNEQFF. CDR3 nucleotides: TGTGCCAGCAGACCCACTAGCGGGAGTGTTTCCTACAATGAGCAGTTCTTC.

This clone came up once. CDR3 DNA: TGTGCCTGGAGTATACTAGCGTCGGGGACCGGGGAGCTGTTTTTT. It codes for CAWSILASGTGELFF. The V gene is TRBV30, the J gene TRBJ2-2; 7 bases match TRBD2. V lost 2 bases and J lost 5; bases outside the gene matches: 8. Germline V gives CDR1 GTSNPN, CDR2 SVGIG (reference sequence). The CDR3 consists of 15 residues.

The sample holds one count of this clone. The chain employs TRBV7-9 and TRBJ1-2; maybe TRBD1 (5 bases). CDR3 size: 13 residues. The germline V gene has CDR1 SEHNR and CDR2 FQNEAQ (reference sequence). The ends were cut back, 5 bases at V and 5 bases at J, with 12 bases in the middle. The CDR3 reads CASSPVQGYGYTF. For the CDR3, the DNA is TGTGCCAGCAGCCCCGTGCAGGGTTATGGCTACACCTTC.

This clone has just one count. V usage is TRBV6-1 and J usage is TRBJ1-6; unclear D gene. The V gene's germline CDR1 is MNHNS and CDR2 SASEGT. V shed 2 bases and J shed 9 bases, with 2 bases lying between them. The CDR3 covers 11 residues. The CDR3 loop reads CASSEFSPLHF. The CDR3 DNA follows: TGTGCCAGCAGTGAATTTTCACCCCTCCACTTT.

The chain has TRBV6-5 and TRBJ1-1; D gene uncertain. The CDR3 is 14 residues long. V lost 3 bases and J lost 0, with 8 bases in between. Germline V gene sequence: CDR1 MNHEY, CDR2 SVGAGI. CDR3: CASSYGLMNTEAFF. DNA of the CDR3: TGTGCCAGCAGTTATGGCCTCATGAACACTGAAGCTTTCTTT.

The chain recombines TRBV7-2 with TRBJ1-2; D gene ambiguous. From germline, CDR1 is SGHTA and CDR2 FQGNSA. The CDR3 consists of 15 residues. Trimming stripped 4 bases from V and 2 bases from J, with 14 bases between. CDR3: CASSYDAALNYGYTF. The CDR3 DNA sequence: TGTGCCAGCAGCTACGATGCGGCCTTGAACTATGGCTACACCTTC.

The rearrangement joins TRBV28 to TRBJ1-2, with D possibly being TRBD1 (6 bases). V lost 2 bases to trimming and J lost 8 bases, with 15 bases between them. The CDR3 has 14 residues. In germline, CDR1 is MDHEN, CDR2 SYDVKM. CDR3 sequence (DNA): TGTGCCAGCAGTTTACCACAGGGAACATACGGCTACACCTTC. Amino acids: CASSLPQGTYGYTF.

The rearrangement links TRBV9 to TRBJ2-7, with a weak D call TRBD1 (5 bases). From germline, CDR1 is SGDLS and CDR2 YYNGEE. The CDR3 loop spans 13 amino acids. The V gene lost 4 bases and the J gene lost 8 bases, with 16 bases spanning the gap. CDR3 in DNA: TGTGCCAGCAGCACCACACAGGCAGCAAAGCAGTACTTC. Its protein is CASSTTQAAKQYF.

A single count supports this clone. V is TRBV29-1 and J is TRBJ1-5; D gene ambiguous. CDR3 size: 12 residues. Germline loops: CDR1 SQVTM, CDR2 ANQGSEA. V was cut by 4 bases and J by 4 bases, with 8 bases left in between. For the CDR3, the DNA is TGCAGCGTTGGAGACCCTAATCAGCCCCAGCATTTT. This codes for CSVGDPNQPQHF. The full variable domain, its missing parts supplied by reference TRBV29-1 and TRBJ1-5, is SAVISQKPSRDICQRGTSLTIQCQVDSQVTMMFWYRQQPGQSLTLIATANQGSEATYESGFVIDKFPISRPNLTFSTLTVSNMSPEDSSIYLCSVGDPNQPQHFGDGTRLSIL.

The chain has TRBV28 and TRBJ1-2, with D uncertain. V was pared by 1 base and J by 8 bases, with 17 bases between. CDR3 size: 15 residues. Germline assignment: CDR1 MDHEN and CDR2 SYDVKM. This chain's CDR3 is CASSLYAPQARGYTF. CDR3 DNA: TGTGCCAGCAGTTTATACGCCCCCCAGGCCAGGGGCTACACCTTC.

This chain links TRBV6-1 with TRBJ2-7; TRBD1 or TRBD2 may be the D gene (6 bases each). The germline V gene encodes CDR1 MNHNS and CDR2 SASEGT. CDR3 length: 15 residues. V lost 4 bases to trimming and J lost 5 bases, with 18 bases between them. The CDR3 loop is CASSAQRGVDHEQYF. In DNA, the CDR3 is TGTGCCAGCAGTGCCCAAAGGGGGGTTGATCACGAGCAGTACTTC.

The CDR3 sequence: CASTSGGPGFINEQFF. The CDR3 DNA reads as TGCGCCAGCACTAGCGGGGGGCCTGGCTTTATCAATGAGCAGTTCTTC. V gene TRBV10-2 combines with J gene TRBJ2-1, with TRBD2 matching over 11 bases. Per germline, CDR1 WSHSY and CDR2 SAAADI. This CDR3 contains 16 residues. V dropped 7 bases and J dropped 6; count of bases not matched to a gene: 11.

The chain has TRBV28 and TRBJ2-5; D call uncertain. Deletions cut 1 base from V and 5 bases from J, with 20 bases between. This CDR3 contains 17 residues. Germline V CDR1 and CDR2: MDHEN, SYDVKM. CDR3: CASSLLGEPRLGETQYF. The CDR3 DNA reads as TGTGCCAGCAGTTTATTAGGCGAGCCTCGGCTTGGGGAGACCCAGTACTTC.

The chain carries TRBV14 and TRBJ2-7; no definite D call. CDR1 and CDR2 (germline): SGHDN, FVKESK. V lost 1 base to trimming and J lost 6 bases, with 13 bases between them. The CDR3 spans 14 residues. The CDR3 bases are TGTGCCAGCAGCCAAGTAACCGGGTCGGTCGAGCAGTACTTC. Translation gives CASSQVTGSVEQYF.

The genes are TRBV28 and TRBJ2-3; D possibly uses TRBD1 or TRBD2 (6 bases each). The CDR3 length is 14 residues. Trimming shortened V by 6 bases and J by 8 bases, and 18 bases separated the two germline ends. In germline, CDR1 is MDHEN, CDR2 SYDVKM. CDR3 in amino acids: CASSPGANSGTQYF. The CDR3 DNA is TGTGCCAGCAGCCCGGGGGCGAATTCCGGTACGCAGTATTTT.

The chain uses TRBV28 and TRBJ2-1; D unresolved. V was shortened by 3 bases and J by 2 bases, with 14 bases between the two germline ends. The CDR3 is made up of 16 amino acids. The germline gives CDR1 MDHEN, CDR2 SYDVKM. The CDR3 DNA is TGTGCCAGCAGTTTCCACTCGGCCGAGGCCTACAATGAGCAGTTCTTC. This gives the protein CASSFHSAEAYNEQFF.